Listed below are T cell receptor beta chains from one sample, sequenced in a study of early T cells in non-severe SARS-CoV-2 infection. TCRdb reprocessed the 5' RACE reads with MiXCR, giving one entry per CDR3 protein. The sample has some 25,000 distinct CDR3 sequences, 4.5% to 6% seen once; the top ten hold more than 0.7%. Sequencing was carried out using whole blood. The receptor source for this set is an adult who was a healthcare worker with PCR-confirmed SARS-CoV-2 infection or an uninfected control (not recorded which). Each CDR3 is given with its conserved first and last residue. Fields, in order: clone size, V gene, J gene, D gene, CDR3 DNA, CDR3 protein. The D gene is left open where the match is weak. Rows may omit the clone size; those that give it use once, few, many or a size class.

many	TRBV7-2	TRBJ2-7	TRBD2	TGTGCCAGCAGCTTAGCGGGTAGCGGGAGATTGAGCTACGAGCAGTACTTC	CASSLAGSGRLSYEQYF
many	TRBV25-1	TRBJ1-1	.	TGTGCCAGCAGTGAATTAATGGGGGGCCATCACGAAGCTTTCTTT	CASSELMGGHHEAFF
.	TRBV12-5	TRBJ1-1	.	TGTGCTAGTGGTTTGCCCCTTATGAACACTGAAGCTTTCTTT	CASGLPLMNTEAFF
.	TRBV6-2/TRBV6-3	TRBJ2-4	TRBD1	TGTGCCAGCAGTTCTTACCACGGACAGGGACTAGCCAAAAACATTCAGTACTTC	CASSSYHGQGLAKNIQYF
few	TRBV6-6	TRBJ2-7	.	TGTGCCAGCAGTTACCAGGGGAGGGGGTACGAGCAGTACTTC	CASSYQGRGYEQYF
.	TRBV7-9	TRBJ2-3	TRBD1	TGTGCCAGCAGCGGACAGGGAGAGCTCTCTAGCACAGATACGCAGTATTTT	CASSGQGELSSTDTQYF
many	TRBV5-1	TRBJ1-1	.	TGCGCCAGCAGCTTGGCTGGCCCGCGTAGCACTGAAGCTTTCTTT	CASSLAGPRSTEAFF
many	TRBV11-2	TRBJ2-1	TRBD2	TGTGCCAGCAGCTCCCGGACTAGCGGGAGTTCCTACAATGAGCAGTTCTTC	CASSSRTSGSSYNEQFF
many	TRBV29-1	TRBJ1-1	.	TGCAGCGTTGGGTCCGGATGGGGGATGAACACTGAAGCTTTCTTT	CSVGSGWGMNTEAFF
.	TRBV20-1	TRBJ2-1	.	TGCAGTGCCGATCTAGGTACAACCTACAATGAGCAGTTCTTC	CSADLGTTYNEQFF
many	TRBV6-6	TRBJ1-1	.	TGTGCCAGCAGTTTCCCGGGACGGATGAACACTGAAGCTTTCTTT	CASSFPGRMNTEAFF
many	TRBV20-1	TRBJ1-5	.	TGCAGTGCTAGAGATCTGGACGGGGACAATCAGCCCCAGCATTTT	CSARDLDGDNQPQHF
many	TRBV7-2	TRBJ2-2	.	TGTGCCAGAGGCCCCCGCCCGGGACCGATAATAAACACCGGGGAGCTGTTTTTT	CARGPRPGPIINTGELFF
few	TRBV12-3/TRBV12-4	TRBJ2-7	TRBD1	TGTGCCAGCAGTCCCCGAGATAGGGACAGCCGCTACGAGCAGTACTTC	CASSPRDRDSRYEQYF
.	TRBV7-2	TRBJ1-2	.	TGTGCCAGCAGCTTAAGACAGAACTATGGCTACACCTTC	CASSLRQNYGYTF
medium-sized	TRBV20-1	TRBJ2-5	.	TGCAGTGCTTCCACGGTAGAGACCCAGTACTTC	CSASTVETQYF
many	TRBV3-1	TRBJ2-7	.	TGTGCCAGCAGCCAAGATTACAGGGACTCCTACGAGCAGTACTTC	CASSQDYRDSYEQYF
many	TRBV12-3/TRBV12-4	TRBJ2-3	.	TGTGCCAGCAGTTTAGGGTTGGATACGCAGTATTTT	CASSLGLDTQYF
few	TRBV28	TRBJ1-6	.	TGTGCCAGCAGTGCCCAGGGGACCCTTTCACCCCTCCACTTT	CASSAQGTLSPLHF
.	TRBV20-1	TRBJ2-3	.	TGCAGTGCCCCAAAGAAGGACCATCTAAACACAGATACGCAGTATTTT	CSAPKKDHLNTDTQYF
.	TRBV28	TRBJ1-1	.	TGTGCCAGCATTCTATCACGAGGACATACTGAAGCTTTCTTT	CASILSRGHTEAFF
.	TRBV2	TRBJ2-3	TRBD2	TGTGCCAGCGGACTAGCGGGAGTTACAGATACGCAGTATTTT	CASGLAGVTDTQYF
many	TRBV5-1	TRBJ1-4	.	TGCGCCAGCAGCTTGGTTTCGAGAAATGAAAAACTGTTTTTT	CASSLVSRNEKLFF
.	TRBV27	TRBJ2-1	.	TGTGCCAGCAGTCGAAGGCTTTGGGACCCAAAAGCGCAGTTCTTC	CASSRRLWDPKAQFF
many	TRBV5-6	TRBJ1-5	.	TGTGCCAGCAGCTCCAGGGGCAGCAATCAGCCCCAGCATTTT	CASSSRGSNQPQHF
.	TRBV2	TRBJ2-5	TRBD2	TGTGCCAGCAGTAAAGCTAGCGGAGAAGAGACCCAGTACTTC	CASSKASGEETQYF
many	TRBV7-2	TRBJ2-1	.	TGTGCCAGCAGCTTAGGGCGGGGAGGTTTAAATGAGCAGTTCTTC	CASSLGRGGLNEQFF
many	TRBV6-1	TRBJ2-7	.	TGTGCCAGCAGTGCCGGAACTCTAGACGAGCAGTACTTC	CASSAGTLDEQYF
many	TRBV6-4	TRBJ2-1	TRBD2	TGTGCCAGCAGTCCGACTAGCGGAAGCTCCTACAATGAGCAGTTCTTC	CASSPTSGSSYNEQFF
few	TRBV5-4	TRBJ1-2	.	TGTGCCAGCACCCCCTTAACAGGAAACTATGGCTACACCTTC	CASTPLTGNYGYTF
many	TRBV29-1	TRBJ2-6	.	TGCAGCGTTGACAGGGGACGACGAGGGGCCAACGTCCTGACTTTC	CSVDRGRRGANVLTF
many	TRBV5-1	TRBJ1-1	TRBD1	TGCGCCAGCAGTCCGACAGGGAACGAACTGCTGGTGAACACTGAAGCTTTCTTT	CASSPTGNELLVNTEAFF
many	TRBV28	TRBJ1-1	.	TGTGCCAGCAGAAAAGGACCGCCTGGAGCCTTCTTT	CASRKGPPGAFF
many	TRBV27	TRBJ2-1	TRBD2	TGTGCCAGCAGCCTGGCGGCTAGCGGGAGGCACGAGCAGTTCTTC	CASSLAASGRHEQFF